This paragraph covers one TCR beta chain sequence. The data derive from a study of radiotherapy plus CTLA-4 blockade in lung cancer. The wider study: Among patients, about 20% showed objective responses, and about 30% had disease control.

The CDR3 is 14 residues long. Trimming stripped 4 bases from V and 3 bases from J, with 9 bases between. Per the germline V gene, CDR1 is SNHLY and CDR2 is FYNNEI. Clones were sequenced by immunoSEQ multiplex PCR, and TCRdb holds only the in-frame ones, with some missing. Of tens of thousands of clones in the sample, about 87% are singletons; the top ten hold 16%. The source was peripheral blood, collected from a patient treated with radiotherapy plus ipilimumab. The source is a human donor with non-small cell lung cancer that progressed on radiotherapy plus ipilimumab. The gene calls are TRBV2 and TRBJ2-2, with a tentative D call TRBD1 (5 bases). The chain's CDR3 is CASSGYRHTGELFF. CDR3 in DNA: TGTGCCAGCAGTGGCTACAGGCACACCGGGGAGCTGTTTTTT. The whole variable domain, remainder taken from reference TRBV2 and TRBJ2-2, is EPEVTQTPSHQVTQMGQEVILRCVPISNHLYFYWYRQILGQKVEFLVSFYNNEISEKSEIFDDQFSVERPDGSNFTLKIRSTKLEDSAMYFCASSGYRHTGELFFGEGSRLTVL.